This T cell receptor beta chain was observed in a study of glioma-infiltrating T cells after dendritic cell vaccination. Study background: Dendritic cell vaccine was injected intradermally three times, biweekly.

Regarding time point: after dendritic cell vaccination, including at tumor progression/relapse. No glioblastoma patient carried an isocitrate dehydrogenase mutation. V was clipped by 6 bases and J by 5 bases, with 16 bases between them. Germline loops: CDR1 SNHLY, CDR2 FYNNEI. The CDR3 length is 15 residues. The immunoSEQ assay amplified TCRB CDR3 from up to 2 ug DNA. Primers: 60 V beta forward and 13 J beta reverse. Clones were read by immunoSEQ multiplex PCR, and TCRdb kept only the in-frame ones, dropping some. Among 75,000 to 95,000 clones listed, around four fifths were seen once. This clonotype originated in a human donor with glioblastoma. This specimen was blood, taken after dendritic cell vaccination. The chain has TRBV2 and TRBJ2-2, with D possibly TRBD2 on 6 matching bases. DNA of the CDR3: TGTGCCAGCAGGGAGTGGGCGGGACGGACCGGGGAGCTGTTTTTT. Protein: CASREWAGRTGELFF.